The 2 T cell receptor beta chains in this list originate from one sample, sequenced in a study of shared clonotypes between healthy human individuals. This table comes from immunoSEQ multiplex PCR, and its TCRdb copy is limited to in-frame clones, with some not included. The table has around 2.3 million clones, under 97% seen once; the top ten hold over 0.1%. The sequenced material came from naive CD4+ T cells sorted from blood. Subset reported: CD45RA+ positively selected. The origin of the receptors is a man aged 18 to 30 in good health.

The J gene is TRBJ2-7, the V gene TRBV27; either TRBD1 or TRBD2 may fit D (5 bases each). There are 14 residues in the CDR3. V lost 6 bases to trimming and J lost 1 base, with 13 bases between them. The germline CDR1 and CDR2 sequences are MNHEY and SMNVEV (reference sequence). The CDR3 spells CASSRDGNSYEQYF. The CDR3 DNA sequence: TGTGCCAGCAGCCGGGACGGCAATTCCTACGAGCAGTACTTC.

V and J are TRBV6-5 and TRBJ1-6; D gene uncertain. Germline CDR1 reads MNHEY; CDR2 reads SVGAGI. The CDR3 totals 15 residues. Trimming stripped 2 bases from V and 7 bases from J, with 12 bases between. CDR3 loop: CASSYARGENSPLHF. CDR3 nucleotide sequence: TGTGCCAGCAGTTACGCTCGCGGGGAGAATTCACCCCTCCACTTT.